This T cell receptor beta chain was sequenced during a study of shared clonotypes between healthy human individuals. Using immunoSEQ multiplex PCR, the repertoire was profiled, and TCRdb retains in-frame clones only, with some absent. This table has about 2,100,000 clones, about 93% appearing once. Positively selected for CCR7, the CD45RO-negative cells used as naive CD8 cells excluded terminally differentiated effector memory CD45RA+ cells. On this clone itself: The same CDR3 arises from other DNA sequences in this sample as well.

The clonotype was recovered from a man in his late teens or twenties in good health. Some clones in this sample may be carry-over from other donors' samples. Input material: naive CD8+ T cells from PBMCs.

CDR3 sequence reads: CASSQESGTGELFF. The CDR3 DNA is TGCGCCAGCAGCCAAGAGAGCGGAACCGGGGAGCTGTTTTTT. J is TRBJ2-2 and V is TRBV4-1; possible D gene TRBD2, 5 bases. Germline values: CDR1 MGHRA, CDR2 YSYEKL. V dropped 0 bases and J dropped 5 bases, with 7 bases sitting between them. The CDR3 covers 14 residues.